Given below is one T cell receptor beta chain in context. Antigen specificity is unknown. The data were taken from a study of cytomegalovirus exposure and HLA in healthy donors. The wider study: Findings of an earlier analysis included under 140 million unique TCR beta sequences from 190 million or so T cells. Study-level points and caveats: In a later analysis, TCR beta V- and J-gene trimming showed a link to a missense DCLRE1C variant. In a later analysis, the majority of CMV-associated beta chains seemingly showed HLA restriction. A prior analysis recorded that most TCR beta V segments were productive about 87% or about 30% of the time.

Vbeta (60) and Jbeta (13) primers were used in the PCR. The assay was immunoSEQ multiplex PCR, and TCRdb's table has in-frame clones only and misses some. The repertoire consists of 100,000 to 150,000 clones, with approximately 74% occurring once and the leading ten covering 4%. The germline V and J ends were trimmed by 2 bases and 5 bases, with 12 bases remaining between them. Germline V gene lookup returns CDR1 MNHEY and CDR2 SVGAGI. The CDR3 is made up of 14 amino acids. The receptor's source is a man between 35 and 55 years old in good health and CMV-seropositive. The specimen sequenced was PBMCs. The V and J genes are TRBV6-5 and TRBJ2-5, with D unclear. The CDR3 DNA reads as TGTGCCAGCAGTTACAGTCGGCTAGTGGAGACCCAGTACTTC. Protein sequence: CASSYSRLVETQYF.